This T cell receptor (beta chain) stems from a study of shared clonotypes between healthy human individuals (dated by TCRdb to 2018 to 2020). Background on the whole study: Three men and a couple of women, aged 18 to 49 years, made up the cohort. Libraries were prepared and TCR repertoires were sequenced by different laboratories using diverse techniques, in order to increase sequencing depth and limit assay-specific biases. Leukapheresis yielded between about 0.85 and 10 billion PBMCs per donor. For each donor, CD4 naive and CD4 memory were each run on three plates, CD8 naive on two plates, and CD8 memory on one plate. Blood TCR repertoires of 5 or 6 healthy adults were deeply sequenced to estimate repertoire size and the extent of clonotype sharing between individuals. The full study reports these points: Sampling was restricted to blood, and TCR repertoires in tissues likely differ from the TCR repertoires found in blood. Naive subsets generally had larger estimated clonotype richness than memory subsets. Rarefaction of sorted-subset datasets indicated incomplete sequencing despite the large sequencing depth. Sharing across a handful of donors was observed for approximately 4.6% of naive CD4, 3.5% of naive CD8, over 2% of memory CD4, and around 0.44% of memory CD8 clonotypes. Pairwise subsampling led to the expectation that sequencing depth would affect the degree of clonotype sharing among donors. Compared with non-shared clonotypes, clonotypes shared by all four sorted-subset donors had higher generation probabilities. Because the study included a small number of donors, the genetic and exposure-history diversity represented was limited.

Its CDR3 holds 14 amino acids, cysteine through phenylalanine. The retained sequence is limited to the CDR3, 42 bases, with the frame set at the first base. Cut back by 4 bases and 2 bases, the V and J ends lie 12 bases apart. CDR1 and CDR2, looked up from the germline V gene, are SGHDT and YYEEEE. With regard to this clone: The clone's antigen remains unknown. Base-call qualities are not available, and no considerably larger clone is one nucleotide away.

The donors were healthy, HIV-negative adults who had no recently reported acute infections or vaccinations. Every donor was a Caucasian adult residing in Nashville, Tennessee, USA. CD4+ T cells were enriched through magnetic negative selection, after which naive cells were positively selected on CD45RA and the remaining negative fraction served as the memory subset. Blood was collected by leukapheresis, and PBMCs were isolated by Ficoll-Histopaque density gradient centrifugation and then cryopreserved in liquid nitrogen vapor phase. Analytical flow cytometry was used to check the purity and quantity of every magnetically sorted T cell population. From each sorted fraction, genomic DNA was isolated and quantified by UV absorbance on a Nanodrop 2000c. Using the deep immunoSEQ assay, multiplex PCR amplified TCR CDR3 regions from genomic DNA. Extracted genomic DNA from each cell subset was distributed evenly across all wells of several immunoSEQ 96-well plates, and each plate was treated as a replicate. For sorted subsets, around 0.2 ug of genomic DNA, equivalent to tens of thousands of T cell genomes, went into each replicate PCR. The purified libraries were quantified using a Qubit 3.0 fluorometer, sized with a Bioanalyzer 2100, and then quantified again using the KAPA Library Quantification kit. Every immunoSEQ 96-well plate was sequenced on a separate single-read 150-cycle Illumina NextSeq 550 flow cell. Concerning the study's data processing: The immunoSEQ output contained only junctional sequences without quality scores, so filtering could not match that applied to full-length reads. Sequences were annotated with PyIR, a Python wrapper for IgBLAST v1.9, using IMGT germline references to assign V/J genes and CDR3. Any read was removed if the V/J assignment was weak (E-value above 1e-6), the CDR3 was missing, or the read contained stop codons, out-of-frame junctions, or ambiguous translated residues. V3J clonotypes were defined as sequences sharing the same inferred V gene, J gene, and CDR3 amino acid sequence. The percentage overlap between two repertoires was calculated by dividing the number of shared unique clonotypes by the size of the smaller repertoire. RTK rarefaction, the Chao1 estimator, and Recon v2.1 estimates of unobserved clonotypes were used to assess repertoire richness. Generation probabilities for all TCRbeta clonotypes obtained by the gDNA method from four donors were computed using OLGA. This is the immuneACCESS table as TCRdb keeps it, with only in-frame sequences that have V and J called. A part of the clones is gone; compared with another copy, unresolved V genes explain less than half, and the rest is unexplained. Clone size and V and J calls were adopted from that table, with D and trimming inferred from the DNA. The table for this sample lists under 1,100,000 clones; about 70% of them were counted only once. The ten largest clones take up roughly 1.5% of the sample.

The V and J segments used are TRBV5-6 and TRBJ2-5; the D gene is perhaps TRBD1, on 6 matching bases. The clonotype comes from a man younger than 35 in good health. The sequencing input was memory CD4+ T cells sorted from blood. What the cell subset or site label conveys for this sample: CD45RA-negative fraction. The DNA sequence follows: TGTGCCAGCAGCCCCCTGGACAGTCAAGAGACCCAGTACTTC. This gives the protein CASSPLDSQETQYF. The CDR3, completed at both ends by the reference TRBV5-6 and TRBJ2-5 genes, gives the full variable domain DAGVTQSPTHLIKTRGQQVTLRCSPKSGHDTVSWYQQALGQGPQFIFQYYEEEERQRGNFPDRFSGHQFPNYSSELNVNALLLGDSALYLCASSPLDSQETQYFGPGTRLLVL.